This T cell receptor beta chain was captured in a study of neurological immune-mediated disorders (dated by TCRdb to the late 2010s). Describing the broader study: Peripheral blood TCR-beta repertoires from HTLV-I-associated myelopathy (HAM/TSP) patients, multiple sclerosis patients and healthy controls were compared by UMI-based sequencing. Longitudinal samples, technical triplicates and paired sorted CD4+ and CD8+ T-cell subsets, alongside PBMC samples, were included among the roughly 110 TCR-beta libraries. The cohort was made up of 68 subjects, consisting of around 14 HAM/TSP patients, roughly 35 multiple sclerosis patients and about 20 healthy controls. Beyond this particular receptor, the publication reports: TCR clonal expansion was highest in HAM/TSP patients and lowest in MS patients, with MS patients falling below even healthy controls. No identical CDR3 amino acid sequences were found to be shared among expanded clones across subjects, suggesting that TCR-beta repertoires were private in all groups.

The healthy controls were volunteers from blood banks in Maryland, USA. Libraries from unsorted PBMCs were made from 2 million PBMCs kept in RNAlater at -80 degrees C until RNA extraction. Peripheral blood underwent Ficoll-Hypaque density gradient centrifugation to isolate PBMCs, which were then cryopreserved in liquid nitrogen. cDNA was synthesized by template-switch 5'RACE using a primer with a 10-nucleotide random unique molecular identifier that tagged each TCR transcript. Every sequencing run yielded over 170 million TCR-beta sequences covering 15-18 subjects. Total RNA was extracted with the RNeasy kit. TCR-beta VDJ regions were amplified with primers for the TCR constant region and the 5'RACE anchor, using the KAPA Real-time Library Amplification kit. A first PCR added sample indexes and Illumina adaptors, and a second PCR then raised library yield. After Ampure bead purification, the TCR product of roughly 650 bp was size-selected on a 2% E-gel SizeSelection system. Before pooling, library quality was assessed on a Bioanalyzer, concentration was determined with Qubit, and library quantification was performed with the Kapa Library Quantification kit. An Illumina HiSeq 2500 was used to sequence the libraries paired-end at 2 x 150 bp. To increase sequence diversity, roughly 24-32% phiX was spiked into each library pool. From the authors' description of their analysis: The UMI-based MiGEC pipeline processed quality-filtered reads and removed over 75% of raw TCR sequences during error correction. IMGT germline references were used for alignment of VDJ genes, and clonotypes were defined by a unique CDR3 amino acid sequence together with V-J genes. Clonal expansion, Shannon diversity, and CDR3 relatedness (CalcPairwiseDistances, ClusterSamples) were evaluated with VDJtools, and phylogenetic trees were built with CLCbio workbench. Expanded clones were defined as having at least 8 unique UMIs, based on coefficient-of-variation modelling across technical triplicates. TCRdb handled the public reads itself, with Q25 trimming in fastp and clone calling in MiXCR, and kept productive beta chains. Entries that share a CDR3 protein sequence are merged under the most common genes and DNA. The V and J calls were not made by the authors but by TCRdb's processing. The sample has 35,000 to 45,000 distinct CDR3 sequences on record, 6% to 8.5% of them singletons. The top ten constitute around 4.4% of the sample.

This clonotype was recorded at least ten times. It has no known antigen specificity. Base qualities are not provided; no much larger clone lies one nucleotide away. Counted from cysteine to phenylalanine, this CDR3 has 13 amino acids. Only the CDR3 region is kept as DNA, spanning 39 bases read in frame from base 1. The germline V gene (reference sequence) sets CDR1 to DFQATT and CDR2 to SNEGSKA. Trimming takes 1 base from V and 4 bases from J, and the germline ends sit 7 bases apart. This receptor was obtained from a woman aged 40 to 55 in good health. The sample was PBMCs. The V gene is TRBV20-1 and the J gene is TRBJ2-2; the D gene cannot be named for sure. The sequenced DNA: TGCAGTGCTAGAGTTTACGGCACCGGGGAGCTGTTTTTT. It encodes CSARVYGTGELFF.